This T cell receptor (beta chain) was identified during a study of blood T cell repertoires in COVID-19 (TCRdb year 2020). Looking at the study overall: The collaborator samples originated in the United States, Italy and Spain and spanned the acute and convalescent phases of COVID-19. Subjects who had been exposed to COVID-19, were actively infected with it, or had recovered from it provided the deeply sampled blood TCRbeta repertoires that made up the dataset. The repertoires were released in a freely available public database meant as a resource for research on the immune response to SARS-CoV-2. The material from the prospective study consisted of cDNA or gDNA derived from T cells, B-cell-depleted T cells, or PBMCs. HLA class I and class II types, where available, came from metadata supplied by the sample provider rather than from assay-based typing. Samples came from the ongoing ImmuneRACE study (first 160 participants) plus 1,254 subjects from 6 global collaborators. A de-identified subject ID, COVID-19 status, age in years and sex were almost always included in the sample metadata. Findings and caveats that apply to the study as a whole: Clinical and demographic metadata were provided uncurated, with the amount varying by source and participant.

The CDR3 runs 15 amino acids, cysteine and phenylalanine included. Only the CDR3 portion is preserved as DNA: 45 bases, with reading frame beginning at the first base. Relative to germline, V is 4 bases shorter and J is 0 bases shorter, with 13 bases between their ends. CDR1 and CDR2 are read off the germline V gene as SNHLY and FYNNEI. Notes on this clone: This receptor's antigen is unknown. The input lacks base qualities; no much larger clone sits a single base away.

The immunoSEQ Assay, a bias-controlled multiplex PCR, was used to amplify TCRbeta CDR3 regions from genomic DNA. In the paper's pipeline: The number of nucleated cells in each sample was estimated from the amplification of reference gene primers within the assay. Sequence reads were collapsed and filtered to measure the absolute abundance of every unique TCRbeta CDR3 rearrangement. For each sample, productive Simpson clonality was calculated as the square root of Simpson's diversity index across productive rearrangements. Sourced from immuneACCESS, this table was stored by TCRdb with only in-frame sequences that have V and J called. A share of the clones is absent; for the studies checked, an unresolved V gene accounts for under half, and the remainder has no known explanation. V and J calls and clone size are those listed in that table; D and trimming were worked out from the DNA. The sample table contains 110,000 or so clones; only one count was recorded for roughly nine tenths of them. The ten largest clones take up roughly 8% of the sample.

A second Seattle source provided samples from volunteer blood donors who had recovered from COVID-19. Collaborating institutions collected whole blood in K2EDTA tubes following their own protocols. For TCRbeta analysis, collaborators shipped samples in one of three forms: frozen whole blood, isolated PBMCs, or DNA extracted from either of those sample types. This receptor was taken from a man in his 70s who had recovered from COVID-19. Material: peripheral blood. The rearranged segments are TRBV2 and TRBJ2-7, with a tentative D gene TRBD2 over 7 matching bases. The CDR3 protein sequence reads: CASSGERGHSYEQYF. The nucleotide sequence is TGTGCCAGCAGTGGAGAGCGGGGACACTCCTACGAGCAGTACTTC.